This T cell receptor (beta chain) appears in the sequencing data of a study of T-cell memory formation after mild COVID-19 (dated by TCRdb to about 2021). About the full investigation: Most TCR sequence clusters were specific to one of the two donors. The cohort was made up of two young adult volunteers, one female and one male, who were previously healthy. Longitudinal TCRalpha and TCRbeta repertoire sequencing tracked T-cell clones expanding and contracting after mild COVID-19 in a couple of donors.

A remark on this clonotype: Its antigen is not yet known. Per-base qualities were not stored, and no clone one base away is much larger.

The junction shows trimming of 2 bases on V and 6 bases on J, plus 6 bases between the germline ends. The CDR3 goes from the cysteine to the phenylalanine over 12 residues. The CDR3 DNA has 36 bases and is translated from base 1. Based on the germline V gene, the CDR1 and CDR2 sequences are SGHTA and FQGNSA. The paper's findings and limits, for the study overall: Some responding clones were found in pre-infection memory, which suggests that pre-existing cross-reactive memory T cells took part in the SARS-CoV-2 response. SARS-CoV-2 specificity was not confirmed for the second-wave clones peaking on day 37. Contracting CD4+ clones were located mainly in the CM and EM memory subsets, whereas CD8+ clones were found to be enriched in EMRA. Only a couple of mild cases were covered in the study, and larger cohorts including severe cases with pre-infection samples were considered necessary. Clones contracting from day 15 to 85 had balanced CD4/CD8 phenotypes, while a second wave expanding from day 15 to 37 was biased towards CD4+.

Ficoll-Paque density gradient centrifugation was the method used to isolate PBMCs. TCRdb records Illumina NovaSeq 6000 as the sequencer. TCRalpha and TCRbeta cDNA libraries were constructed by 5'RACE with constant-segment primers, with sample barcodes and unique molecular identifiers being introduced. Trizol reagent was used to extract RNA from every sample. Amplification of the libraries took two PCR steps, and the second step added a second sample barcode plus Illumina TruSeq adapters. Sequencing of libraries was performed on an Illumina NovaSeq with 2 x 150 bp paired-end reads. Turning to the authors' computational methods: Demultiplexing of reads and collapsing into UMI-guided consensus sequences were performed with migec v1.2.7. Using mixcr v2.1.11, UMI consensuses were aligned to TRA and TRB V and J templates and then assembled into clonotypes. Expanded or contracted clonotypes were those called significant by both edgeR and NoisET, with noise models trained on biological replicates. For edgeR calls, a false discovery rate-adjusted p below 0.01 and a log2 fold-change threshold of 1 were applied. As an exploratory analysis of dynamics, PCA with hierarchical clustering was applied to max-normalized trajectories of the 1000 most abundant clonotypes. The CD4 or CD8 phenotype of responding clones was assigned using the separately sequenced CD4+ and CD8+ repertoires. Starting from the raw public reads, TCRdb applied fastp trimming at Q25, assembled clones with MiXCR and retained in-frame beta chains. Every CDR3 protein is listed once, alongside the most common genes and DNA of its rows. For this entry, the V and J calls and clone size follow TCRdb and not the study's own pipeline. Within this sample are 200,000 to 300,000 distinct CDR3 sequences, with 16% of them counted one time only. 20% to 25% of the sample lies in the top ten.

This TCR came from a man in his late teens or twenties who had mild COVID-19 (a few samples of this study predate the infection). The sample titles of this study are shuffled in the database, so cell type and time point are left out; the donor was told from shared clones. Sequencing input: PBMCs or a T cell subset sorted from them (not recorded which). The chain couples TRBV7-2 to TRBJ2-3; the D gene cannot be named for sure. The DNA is TGTGCCAGCAGCTTACGGCTTGATACGCAGTATTTT. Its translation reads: CASSLRLDTQYF.